This is a list of T cell receptor beta chains from one sample in a study of PD-L1 blockade in urothelial cancer. TCRdb's table, derived via immunoSEQ multiplex PCR, lists solely in-frame clones and lacks some. The sample holds around 48,000 clones; approximately 86% are singletons and the top ten take about 10%. The specimen was PBMCs, collected around atezolizumab (anti-PD-L1) treatment. Receptors were obtained from a man between 60 and 75 years old with urothelial cancer. The CDR3 runs from the conserved cysteine through the conserved F or W. The order of the fields is CDR3 length, D gene, J gene, V gene, clone size, CDR3 protein, CDR3 DNA. The D gene is left open where the match is weak. Clone size is shown for a subset of rows, as once, few, many or a class of expanded clone.

>14|NA|TRBJ1-5|TRBV9|NA
CASSAGGNNQPQHF
TGTGCCAGCAGCGCGGGCGGGAATAATCAGCCCCAGCATTTT
>20|TRBD2|TRBJ2-1|TRBV9|NA
CASSGPSASGGTFSYNEQFF
TGTGCCAGCAGCGGCCCTTCAGCTAGCGGGGGGACCTTCTCCTACAATGAGCAGTTCTTC
>15|TRBD2|TRBJ2-2|TRBV11-2|NA
CASSSLAGNTGELFF
TGTGCCAGCAGCTCCCTAGCGGGGAACACCGGGGAGCTGTTTTTT
>14|TRBD1|TRBJ2-7|TRBV7-8|NA
CASSLGQGIYEQYF
TGTGCCAGCAGCTTAGGACAGGGGATTTACGAGCAGTACTTC
>15|TRBD1|TRBJ1-6|TRBV7-3|NA
CASSLGDRVDSPLHF
TGTGCCAGCAGCTTAGGGGACAGGGTCGATTCACCCCTCCACTTT
>15|NA|TRBJ1-2|TRBV6-1|NA
CASSPMGAGNYGYTF
TGTGCCAGCAGCCCCATGGGTGCAGGCAACTATGGCTACACCTTC
>15|TRBD1|TRBJ2-3|TRBV5-6|NA
CASSSDRGPRDTQYF
TGTGCCAGCAGCTCGGACAGGGGGCCGAGAGATACGCAGTATTTT
>17|TRBD2|TRBJ2-1|TRBV5-1|NA
CASSSSSGGVTYNEQFF
TGCGCCAGCAGCTCCTCTAGCGGGGGGGTCACCTACAATGAGCAGTTCTTC
>16|NA|TRBJ1-4|TRBV6-5|NA
CASSYKREPANEKLFF
TGTGCCAGCAGTTACAAGAGGGAACCAGCTAATGAAAAACTGTTTTTT
>15|NA|TRBJ2-7|TRBV7-2|NA
CASSPRTVYSYEQYF
TGTGCCAGCAGCCCGAGGACAGTTTACTCCTACGAGCAGTACTTC
>16|NA|TRBJ1-3|TRBV5-1|once
CASSLANSPGGNTIYF
TGCGCCAGCAGCTTGGCCAACTCGCCTGGTGGAAACACCATATATTTT
>13|NA|TRBJ2-7|TRBV14|NA
CASSHSPGYEQYF
TGTGCCAGCAGCCACTCCCCGGGCTACGAGCAGTACTTC
>17|TRBD2|TRBJ2-2|TRBV11-2|NA
CASSLGLAGVNTGELFF
TGTGCCAGCAGCTTGGGTCTAGCGGGGGTGAACACCGGGGAGCTGTTTTTT
>12|NA|TRBJ2-5|TRBV5-6|NA
CASSWAKETQYF
TGTGCCAGCAGTTGGGCTAAAGAGACCCAGTACTTC
>14|NA|TRBJ1-1|TRBV6-6|NA
CASLPFSGGTEAFF
TGTGCCAGCTTACCCTTCTCGGGAGGCACTGAAGCTTTCTTT
>15|TRBD1|TRBJ2-6|TRBV9|NA
CASSTTGAGANVLTF
TGTGCCAGCAGCACCACAGGGGCAGGGGCCAACGTCCTGACTTTC
>14|NA|TRBJ1-2|TRBV7-2|NA
CASSPDTGNYGYTF
TGTGCCAGCAGCCCCGACACAGGGAACTATGGCTACACCTTC
>15|TRBD2|TRBJ2-3|TRBV6-1|NA
CASIEVLAGEDTQYF
TGTGCCAGCATTGAGGTTCTAGCGGGGGAGGATACGCAGTATTTT
>12|NA|TRBJ1-2|TRBV30|NA
CAWSGGGFGYTF
TGTGCCTGGAGTGGGGGGGGGTTTGGCTACACCTTC
>12|NA|TRBJ1-1|TRBV10-3|few
CAISAGVREAFF
TGTGCCATCAGCGCGGGCGTCAGGGAAGCTTTCTTT
>12|TRBD1|TRBJ2-3|TRBV25-1|NA
CASTPGGNTQYF
TGTGCCAGCACCCCAGGGGGAAATACGCAGTATTTT
>15|NA|TRBJ2-7|TRBV28|once
CASSLSRQLPYEQYF
TGTGCCAGCAGTCTGTCCAGACAGTTGCCTTACGAGCAGTACTTC
>14|NA|TRBJ1-1|TRBV19|few
CASSSMVGGTEAFF
TGTGCCAGTAGTAGTATGGTAGGGGGCACTGAAGCTTTCTTT
>15|NA|TRBJ1-5|TRBV6-1|NA
CASSVSGYNNQPQHF
TGTGCCAGCAGTGTTTCAGGGTATAACAATCAGCCCCAGCATTTT
>15|NA|TRBJ1-6|TRBV2|once
CASSFGDLPNSPLHF
TGTGCCAGCAGTTTCGGGGACTTACCAAATTCACCCCTCCACTTT
>15|NA|TRBJ1-2|TRBV5-1|NA
CASSSTRGPRGGYTF
TGCGCCAGCAGCTCTACCCGAGGGCCCAGAGGTGGCTACACCTTC